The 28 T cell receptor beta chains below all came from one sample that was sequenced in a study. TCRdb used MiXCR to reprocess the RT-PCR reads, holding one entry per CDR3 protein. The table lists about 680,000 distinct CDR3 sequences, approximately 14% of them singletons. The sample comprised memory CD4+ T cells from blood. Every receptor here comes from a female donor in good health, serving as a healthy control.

CDR3 amino acids: CASSWEAHNEQFF. The CDR3 DNA is TGTGCCAGCAGCTGGGAGGCCCACAATGAGCAGTTCTTC. The chain links TRBV5-4 to TRBJ2-1; tentatively, D is TRBD2 (6 bases). Per germline, CDR1 SGHNT and CDR2 YYREEE (reference sequence). The ends were cut back, 3 bases at V and 5 bases at J, with 9 bases in the middle. This CDR3 region has 13 residues. Variable domain in full (rest from reference TRBV5-4 and TRBJ2-1): ETGVTQSPTHLIKTRGQQVTLRCSSQSGHNTVSWYQQALGQGPQFIFQYYREEENGRGNFPPRFSGLQFPNYSSELNVNALELDDSALYLCASSWEAHNEQFFGPGTRLTVL.

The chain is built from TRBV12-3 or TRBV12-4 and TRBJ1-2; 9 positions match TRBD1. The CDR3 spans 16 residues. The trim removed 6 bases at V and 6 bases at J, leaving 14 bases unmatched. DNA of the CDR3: TGTGCCAGCAGCAAAACCGGGACAGGGTCGCCCCATGGCTACACCTTC. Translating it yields CASSKTGTGSPHGYTF.

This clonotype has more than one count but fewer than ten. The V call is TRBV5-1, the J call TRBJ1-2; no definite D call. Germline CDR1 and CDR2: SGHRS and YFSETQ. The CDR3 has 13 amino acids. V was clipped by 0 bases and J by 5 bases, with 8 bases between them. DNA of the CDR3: TGCGCCAGCAGCTTGGTTGGGGAATATGGCTACACCTTC. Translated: CASSLVGEYGYTF.

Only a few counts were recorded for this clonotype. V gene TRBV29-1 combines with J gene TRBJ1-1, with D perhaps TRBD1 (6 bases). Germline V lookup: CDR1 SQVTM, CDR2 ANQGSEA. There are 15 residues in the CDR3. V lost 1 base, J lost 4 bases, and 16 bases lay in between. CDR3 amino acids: CSVEGASGAVTEAFF. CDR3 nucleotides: TGCAGCGTTGAAGGGGCTTCGGGGGCAGTCACTGAAGCTTTCTTT.

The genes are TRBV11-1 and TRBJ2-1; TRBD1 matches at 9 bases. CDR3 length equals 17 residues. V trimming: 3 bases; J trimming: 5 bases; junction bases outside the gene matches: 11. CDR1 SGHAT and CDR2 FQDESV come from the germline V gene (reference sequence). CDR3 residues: CASSLGFWGQGNNEQFF. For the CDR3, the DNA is TGTGCCAGCAGCTTGGGGTTTTGGGGACAGGGAAACAATGAGCAGTTCTTC.

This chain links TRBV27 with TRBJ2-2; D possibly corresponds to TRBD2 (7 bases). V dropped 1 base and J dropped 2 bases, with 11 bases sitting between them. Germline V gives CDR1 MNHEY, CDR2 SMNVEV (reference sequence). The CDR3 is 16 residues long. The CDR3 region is CASSLWGGDNTGELFF. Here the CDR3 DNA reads TGTGCCAGCAGTTTATGGGGGGGCGATAACACCGGGGAGCTGTTTTTT.

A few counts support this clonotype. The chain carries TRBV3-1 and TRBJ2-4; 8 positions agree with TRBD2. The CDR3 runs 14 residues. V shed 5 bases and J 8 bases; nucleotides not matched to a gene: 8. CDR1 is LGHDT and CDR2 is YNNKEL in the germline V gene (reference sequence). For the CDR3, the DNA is TGTGCCAGCAGCTCTCGGGAGGGGGGATACATTCAGTACTTC. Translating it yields CASSSREGGYIQYF.

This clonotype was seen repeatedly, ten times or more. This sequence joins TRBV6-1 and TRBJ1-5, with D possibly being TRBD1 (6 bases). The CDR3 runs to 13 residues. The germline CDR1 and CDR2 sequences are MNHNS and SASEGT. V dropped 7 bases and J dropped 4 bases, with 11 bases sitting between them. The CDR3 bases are TGTGCCAGCAATCAGGGGCCTAATCAGCCCCAGCATTTT. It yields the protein CASNQGPNQPQHF.

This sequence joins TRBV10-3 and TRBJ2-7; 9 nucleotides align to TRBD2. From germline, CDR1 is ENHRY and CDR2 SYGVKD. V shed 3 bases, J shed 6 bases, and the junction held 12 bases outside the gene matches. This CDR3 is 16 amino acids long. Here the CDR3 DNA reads TGTGCCATCAGTGATCAGATATCAGCGGGAGGAGGCGAGCAGTACTTC. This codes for CAISDQISAGGGEQYF.

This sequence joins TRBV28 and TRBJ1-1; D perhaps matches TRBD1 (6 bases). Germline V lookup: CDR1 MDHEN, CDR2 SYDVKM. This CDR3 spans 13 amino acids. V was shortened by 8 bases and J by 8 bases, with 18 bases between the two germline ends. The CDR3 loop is CASEFRVDREAFF. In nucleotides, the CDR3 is TGTGCCAGCGAGTTTAGGGTTGACAGGGAAGCTTTCTTT.

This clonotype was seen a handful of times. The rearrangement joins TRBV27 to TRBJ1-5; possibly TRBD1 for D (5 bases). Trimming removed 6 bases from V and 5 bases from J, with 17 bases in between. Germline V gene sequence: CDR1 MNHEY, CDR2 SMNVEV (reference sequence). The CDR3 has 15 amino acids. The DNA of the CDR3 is TGTGCCAGCAGCCAAAACCCCAGGGTTTATCAGCCCCAGCATTTT. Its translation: CASSQNPRVYQPQHF.

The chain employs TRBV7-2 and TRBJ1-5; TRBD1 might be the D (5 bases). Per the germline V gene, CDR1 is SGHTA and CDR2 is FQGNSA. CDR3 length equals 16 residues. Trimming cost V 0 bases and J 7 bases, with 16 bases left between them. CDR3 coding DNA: TGTGCCAGCAGCTTAGCAGTAGGCAGGGCTGGGCAGCCCCAGCATTTT. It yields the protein CASSLAVGRAGQPQHF.

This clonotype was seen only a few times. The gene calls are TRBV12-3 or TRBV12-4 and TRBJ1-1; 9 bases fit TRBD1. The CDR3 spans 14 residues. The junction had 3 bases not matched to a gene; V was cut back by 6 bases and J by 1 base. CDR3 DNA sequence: TGTGCCAGCAGAGGGACAGGGCCGAACACTGAAGCTTTCTTT. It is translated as CASRGTGPNTEAFF.

Written as DNA, the CDR3 is TGCGCCAGCAGCCGACGGAGAGGAGAAGGTCAAGAGACCCAGTACTTC. Residues: CASSRRRGEGQETQYF. The chain uses TRBV4-1 and TRBJ2-5; D is unresolved. The germline V and J ends were trimmed by 4 bases and 2 bases, with 17 bases remaining between them. The CDR3 has 16 residues. The germline V gene has CDR1 MGHRA and CDR2 YSYEKL.

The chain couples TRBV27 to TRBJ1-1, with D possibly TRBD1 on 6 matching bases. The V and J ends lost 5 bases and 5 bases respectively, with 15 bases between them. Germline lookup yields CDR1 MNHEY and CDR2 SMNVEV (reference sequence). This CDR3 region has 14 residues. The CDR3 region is CASSPYRDGTEAFF. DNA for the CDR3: TGTGCCAGCAGTCCGTACAGGGATGGTACTGAAGCTTTCTTT.

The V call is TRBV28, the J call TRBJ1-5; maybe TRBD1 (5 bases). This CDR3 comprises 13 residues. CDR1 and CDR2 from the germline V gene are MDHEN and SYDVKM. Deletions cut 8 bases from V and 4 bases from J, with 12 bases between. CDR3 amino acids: CASGRGTNQPQHF. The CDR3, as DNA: TGTGCCAGCGGTCGGGGGACTAATCAGCCCCAGCATTTT.

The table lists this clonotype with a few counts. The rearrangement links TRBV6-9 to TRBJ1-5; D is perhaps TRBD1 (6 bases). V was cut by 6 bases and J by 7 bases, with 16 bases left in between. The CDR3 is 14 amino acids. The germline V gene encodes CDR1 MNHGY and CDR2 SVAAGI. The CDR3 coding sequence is TGTGCCAGCAGCCCCCGGGGGGGGCCCCAGCCCCAGCATTTT. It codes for CASSPRGGPQPQHF.

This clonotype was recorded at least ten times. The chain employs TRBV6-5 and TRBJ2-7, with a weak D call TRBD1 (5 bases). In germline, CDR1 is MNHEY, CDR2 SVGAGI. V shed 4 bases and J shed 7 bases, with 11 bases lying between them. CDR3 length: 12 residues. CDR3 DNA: TGTGCCAGCAGTTCCCAGGGTAGGGAGCAGTACTTC. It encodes CASSSQGREQYF.

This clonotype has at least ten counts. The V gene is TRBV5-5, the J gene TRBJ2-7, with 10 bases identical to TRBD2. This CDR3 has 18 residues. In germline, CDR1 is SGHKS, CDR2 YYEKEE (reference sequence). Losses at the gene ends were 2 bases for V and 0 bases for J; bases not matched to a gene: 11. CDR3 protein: CASSFLAVAGGSSYEQYF. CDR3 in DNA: TGTGCCAGCAGCTTTCTTGCAGTAGCGGGAGGTAGCTCCTACGAGCAGTACTTC. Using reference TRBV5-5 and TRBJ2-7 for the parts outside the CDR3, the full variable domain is DAGVTQSPTHLIKTRGQQVTLRCSPISGHKSVSWYQQVLGQGPQFIFQYYEKEERGRGNFPDRFSARQFPNYSSELNVNALLLGDSALYLCASSFLAVAGGSSYEQYFGPGTRLTVT.

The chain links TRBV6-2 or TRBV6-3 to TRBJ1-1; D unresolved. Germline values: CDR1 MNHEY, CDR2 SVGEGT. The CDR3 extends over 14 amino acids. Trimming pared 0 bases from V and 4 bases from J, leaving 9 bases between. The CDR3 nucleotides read TGTGCCAGCAGTTACTCGGGGTGGGGCACTGAAGCTTTCTTT. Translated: CASSYSGWGTEAFF.

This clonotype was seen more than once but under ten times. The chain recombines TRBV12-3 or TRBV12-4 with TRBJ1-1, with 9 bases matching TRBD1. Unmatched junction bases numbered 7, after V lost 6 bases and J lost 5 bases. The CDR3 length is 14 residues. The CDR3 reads CASSRGQGWTEAFF. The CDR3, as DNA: TGTGCCAGCAGCCGAGGACAGGGGTGGACTGAAGCTTTCTTT.

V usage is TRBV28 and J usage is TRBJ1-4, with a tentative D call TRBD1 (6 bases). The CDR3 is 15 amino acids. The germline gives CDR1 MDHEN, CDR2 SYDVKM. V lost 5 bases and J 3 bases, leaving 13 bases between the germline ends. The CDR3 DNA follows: TGTGCCAGCAGTGGAGGGGGTGCCGCTAATGAAAAACTGTTTTTT. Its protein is CASSGGGAANEKLFF.

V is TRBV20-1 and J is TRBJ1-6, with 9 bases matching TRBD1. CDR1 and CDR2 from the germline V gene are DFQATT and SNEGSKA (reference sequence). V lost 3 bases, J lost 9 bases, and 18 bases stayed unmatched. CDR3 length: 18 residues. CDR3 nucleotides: TGCAGTGCTAGTGGCCTGGGTCTGGGACAGGGTTCTTCTTCACCCCTCCACTTT. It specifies CSASGLGLGQGSSSPLHF.

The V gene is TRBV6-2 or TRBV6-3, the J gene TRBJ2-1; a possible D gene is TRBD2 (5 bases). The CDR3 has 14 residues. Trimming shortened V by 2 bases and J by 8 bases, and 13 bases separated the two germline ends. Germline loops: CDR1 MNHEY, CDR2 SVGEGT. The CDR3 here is CASSYGHSSDEQFF. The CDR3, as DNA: TGTGCCAGCAGTTACGGCCATAGTAGCGATGAGCAGTTCTTC.

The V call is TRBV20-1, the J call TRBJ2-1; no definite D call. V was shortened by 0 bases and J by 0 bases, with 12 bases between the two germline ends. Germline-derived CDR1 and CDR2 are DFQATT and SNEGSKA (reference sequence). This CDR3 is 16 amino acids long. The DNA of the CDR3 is TGCAGTGCTAGAGATCAACGGGCGAGCTCCTACAATGAGCAGTTCTTC. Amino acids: CSARDQRASSYNEQFF.

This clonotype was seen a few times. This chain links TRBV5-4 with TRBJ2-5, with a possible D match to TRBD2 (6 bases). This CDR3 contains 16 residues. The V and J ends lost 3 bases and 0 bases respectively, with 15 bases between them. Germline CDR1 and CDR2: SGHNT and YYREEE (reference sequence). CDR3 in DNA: TGTGCCAGCAGCTCCACGGGACTCCTGTACCAAGAGACCCAGTACTTC. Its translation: CASSSTGLLYQETQYF.

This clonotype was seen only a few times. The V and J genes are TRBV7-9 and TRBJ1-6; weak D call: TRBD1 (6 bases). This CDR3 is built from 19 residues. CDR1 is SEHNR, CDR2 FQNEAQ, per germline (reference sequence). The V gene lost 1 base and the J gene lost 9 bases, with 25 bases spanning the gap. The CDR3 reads CASSLDPTQGSMLFSPLHF. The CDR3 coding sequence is TGTGCCAGCAGCTTAGACCCAACACAGGGTTCCATGCTGTTTTCACCCCTCCACTTT.

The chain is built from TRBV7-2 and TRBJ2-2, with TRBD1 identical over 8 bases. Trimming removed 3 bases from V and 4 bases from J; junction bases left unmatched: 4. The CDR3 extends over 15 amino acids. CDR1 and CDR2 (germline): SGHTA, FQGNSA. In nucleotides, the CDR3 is TGTGCCAGCAGCTTCGACAGGGGAGCCACCGGGGAGCTGTTTTTT. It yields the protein CASSFDRGATGELFF.